The clone carrying this T cell receptor (beta chain) was observed many times. Its antigen is not known. RNA transcripts provided the source from which TCR beta CDR3 regions were amplified. Carried out on the TCR CDR3, a first-round RT-PCR used the HTBI primer set. TCRdb fed the multiplex PCR reads into MiXCR, producing one record per CDR3 protein. The table includes 350,000 to 400,000 distinct CDR3 sequences, 18% detected once. This sample is part of a study of T cells in Graves' hyperthyroidism and ophthalmopathy. Background on the study: Peripheral blood was drawn at first diagnosis, prior to all treatment. Broader study findings: In the analysis, a 13 V-J model separated ophthalmopathy from stable hyperthyroidism.

The CDR3 length is 12 residues. V was shortened by 6 bases and J by 7 bases, with 10 bases between the two germline ends. From germline, CDR1 is MDHEN and CDR2 SYDVKM. The source material was blood. This receptor was identified in a man aged 18 to 30 with Graves' ophthalmopathy. The V and J genes are TRBV28 and TRBJ1-5, with a tentative D call TRBD1 (6 bases). The CDR3 loop reads CASSWGRQPQHF. Here the CDR3 DNA reads TGTGCCAGCAGCTGGGGGCGGCAGCCCCAGCATTTT. Filled out from reference TRBV28 and TRBJ1-5, the complete variable domain reads DVKVTQSSRYLVKRTGEKVFLECVQDMDHENMFWYRQDPGLGLRLIYFSYDVKMKEKGDIPEGYSVSREKKERFSLILESASTNQTSMYLCASSWGRQPQHFGDGTRLSIL.